The 6 T cell receptor beta chains given below trace back to one sample, sequenced in a study of monozygotic twins with inflammatory bowel disease. TCRdb reprocessed the 5' RACE reads; each CDR3 protein has one entry and no DNA is given. This sample contains about 150,000 distinct CDR3 sequences. Sequenced material: blood. Source of these receptors: a human donor with ulcerative colitis or Crohn's disease, or a healthy co-twin of an affected twin (not recorded which).

The CDR3 sequence: CASSLVKSNQPQHF. The chain couples TRBV5-6 to TRBJ1-5. The CDR3 extends over 14 amino acids. From germline, CDR1 is SGHDT and CDR2 YYEEEE.

This chain connects TRBV4-1 to TRBJ2-1; the D gene TCRdb calls, TRBD2, cannot be checked with no DNA. This CDR3 spans 15 amino acids. CDR1 is MGHRA, CDR2 YSYEKL, per germline. CDR3 in amino acids: CASSQTGVGYNEQFF.

V and J are TRBV5-4 and TRBJ2-1; TCRdb's assignment of TRBD2 cannot be checked, as there is no DNA. The CDR3 length is 17 residues. The germline CDR1 and CDR2 sequences are SGHNT and YYREEE (reference sequence). This chain's CDR3 is CASSEPQAVSSYNEQFF.

The chain couples TRBV24-1 to TRBJ1-5. CDR1 and CDR2 (germline): KGHDR, SFDVKD. This CDR3 has 14 residues. The CDR3: CATSGPYSNQPQHF.

The chain combines TRBV30 with TRBJ2-5; TCRdb reports TRBD2, a call that lacks DNA to check it against. CDR3 length: 14 residues. CDR1 GTSNPN and CDR2 SVGIG come from the germline V gene (reference sequence). CDR3: CAWSTSGIQETQYF.

The gene calls are TRBV12-3 or TRBV12-4 and TRBJ2-7; as DNA is missing, the TRBD1 call by TCRdb cannot be tested. The CDR3 contains 18 residues. CDR3: CASSLVPSPRARSYEQYF.